This entry describes one TCR beta chain. Repertoires were generated with immunoSEQ multiplex PCR, while TCRdb's copy carries only in-frame clones and drops some. The data hold some 120,000 clones, with 80% to 90% observed a single time. Germline CDR1 SEHNR, CDR2 FQNEAQ (reference sequence). Deletions cut 1 base from V and 2 bases from J, with 5 bases between. The CDR3 is made up of 13 amino acids. This entry is derived from a study of cytomegalovirus exposure and HLA in healthy donors. The receptor comes from a woman under 30 in good health and CMV-seronegative. The chain joins TRBV7-9 to TRBJ2-5; D is unresolved. The specimen was PBMCs. In DNA, the CDR3 is TGTGCCAGCAGCTTAGGGCTTCAAGAGACCCAGTACTTC. Translated: CASSLGLQETQYF.